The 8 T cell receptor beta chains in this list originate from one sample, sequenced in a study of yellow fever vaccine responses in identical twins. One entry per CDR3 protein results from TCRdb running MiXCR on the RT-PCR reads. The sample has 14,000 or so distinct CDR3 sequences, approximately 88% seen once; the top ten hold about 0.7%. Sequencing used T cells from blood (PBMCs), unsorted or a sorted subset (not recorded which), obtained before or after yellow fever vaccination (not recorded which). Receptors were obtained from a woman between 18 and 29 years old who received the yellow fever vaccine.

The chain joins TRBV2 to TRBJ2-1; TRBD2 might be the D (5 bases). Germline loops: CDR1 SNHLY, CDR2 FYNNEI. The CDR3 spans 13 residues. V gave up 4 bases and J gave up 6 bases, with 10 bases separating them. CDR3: CASSVEAGNEQFF. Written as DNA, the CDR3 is TGTGCCAGCAGTGTGGAGGCGGGCAATGAGCAGTTCTTC.

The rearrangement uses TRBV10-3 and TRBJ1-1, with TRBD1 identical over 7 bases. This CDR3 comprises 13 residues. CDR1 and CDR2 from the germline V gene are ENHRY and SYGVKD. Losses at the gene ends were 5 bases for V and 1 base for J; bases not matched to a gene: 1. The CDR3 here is CAISWDRNTEAFF. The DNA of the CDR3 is TGTGCCATCAGTTGGGACAGGAACACTGAAGCTTTCTTT.

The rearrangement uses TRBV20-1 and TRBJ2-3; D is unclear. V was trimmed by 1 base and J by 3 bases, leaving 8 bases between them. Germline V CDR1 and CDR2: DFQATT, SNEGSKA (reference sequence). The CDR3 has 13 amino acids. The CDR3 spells CSARAKGTDTQYF. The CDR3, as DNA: TGCAGTGCTAGAGCTAAGGGAACAGATACGCAGTATTTT.

The DNA for the CDR3 is TGTGCCAGCAGTGCATCAGGGGTGAACACTGAAGCTTTCTTT. Residues: CASSASGVNTEAFF. The chain recombines TRBV6-4 with TRBJ1-1; tentative D call: TRBD1 (6 bases). Germline V gene data show CDR1 as MRHNA and CDR2 as SNTAGT. Trimming stripped 4 bases from V and 0 bases from J, with 9 bases between. The CDR3 sequence is 14 residues long.

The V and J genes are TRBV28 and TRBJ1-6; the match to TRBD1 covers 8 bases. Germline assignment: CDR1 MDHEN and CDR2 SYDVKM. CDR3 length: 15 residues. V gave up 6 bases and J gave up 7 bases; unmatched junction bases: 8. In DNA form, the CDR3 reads TGTGCCAGCAGGGCACACGGACAGGGAAATTCACCCCTCCACTTT. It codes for CASRAHGQGNSPLHF.

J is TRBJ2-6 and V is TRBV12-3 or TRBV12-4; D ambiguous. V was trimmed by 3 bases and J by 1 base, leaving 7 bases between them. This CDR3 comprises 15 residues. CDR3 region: CASSFSLSGANVLTF. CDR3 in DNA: TGTGCCAGCAGTTTTAGTCTGTCTGGGGCCAACGTCCTGACTTTC.

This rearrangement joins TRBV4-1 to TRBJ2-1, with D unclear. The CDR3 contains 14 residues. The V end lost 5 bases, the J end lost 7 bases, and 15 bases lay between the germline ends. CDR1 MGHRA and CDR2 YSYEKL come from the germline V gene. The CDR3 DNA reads TGCGCCAGCAGCTCTGCCAGAAGGGTTAATGAGCAGTTCTTC. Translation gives CASSSARRVNEQFF.

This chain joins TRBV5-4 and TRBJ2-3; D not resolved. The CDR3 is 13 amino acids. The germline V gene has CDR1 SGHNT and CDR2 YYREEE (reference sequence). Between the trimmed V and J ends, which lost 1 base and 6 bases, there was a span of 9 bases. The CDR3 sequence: CASSLWQSDTQYF. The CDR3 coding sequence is TGTGCCAGCAGCTTGTGGCAGTCGGATACGCAGTATTTT.